The present TCR beta chain was sequenced within a study of blood T cell repertoires in COVID-19. At the level of the study: Both acute and convalescent COVID-19 samples were obtained from the United States, Italy and Spain. Nucleic acid was either cDNA or gDNA, and it came from T cells, B-cell-depleted T cells, or PBMCs.

V trimming: 5 bases; J trimming: 4 bases; junction bases outside the gene matches: 13. The CDR3 is made up of 17 amino acids. CDR1 and CDR2 from the germline V gene are MNHEY and SMNVEV (reference sequence). The protocol was immunoSEQ multiplex PCR, while the TCRdb copy is restricted to in-frame clones and leaves out a portion. The sample gives 85,000 or so clones, nearly 95% of which show up once; less than 5% is in the top ten. The sequence derives from a human donor with active COVID-19. The donor label of this sample is uncertain. The genes are TRBV27 and TRBJ2-5; 10 nucleotides agree with TRBD2. Material: peripheral blood. For the CDR3, the DNA is TGTGCCAGCAGTCCCCCCACTAGCGGGGTTCGGGGAGAGACCCAGTACTTC. Translating gives CASSPPTSGVRGETQYF.